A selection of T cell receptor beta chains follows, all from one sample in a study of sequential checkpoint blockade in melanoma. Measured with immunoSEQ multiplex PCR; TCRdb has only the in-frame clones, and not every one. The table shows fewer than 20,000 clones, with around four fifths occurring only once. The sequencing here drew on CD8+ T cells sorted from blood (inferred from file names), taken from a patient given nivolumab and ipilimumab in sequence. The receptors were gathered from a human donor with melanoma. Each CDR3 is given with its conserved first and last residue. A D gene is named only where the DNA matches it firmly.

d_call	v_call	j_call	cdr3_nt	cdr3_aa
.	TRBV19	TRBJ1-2	TGTGCCAGTACTCCTGGCGGGCGCGGCTATGGCTACACCTTC	CASTPGGRGYGYTF
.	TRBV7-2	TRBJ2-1	TGTGCCAGCAGCCGCCGGGGGAATGAGCAGTTCTTC	CASSRRGNEQFF
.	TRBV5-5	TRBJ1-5	TGTGCCAGCAGCTTGGCCTTAAAGCGGGGAAACCAGCCCCAGCATTTT	CASSLALKRGNQPQHF
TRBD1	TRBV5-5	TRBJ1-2	TGTGCCAGCAGCTTAACAGGGGCAACGCTAGACTACACCTTC	CASSLTGATLDYTF
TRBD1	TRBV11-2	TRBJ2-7	TGTGCCAGCAGAGCACAGGGGGGACCCTACGAGCAGTACTTC	CASRAQGGPYEQYF
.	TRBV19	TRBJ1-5	TGTGCCAGTAGTATTAACGGTTATAGCAATCAGCCCCAGCATTTT	CASSINGYSNQPQHF
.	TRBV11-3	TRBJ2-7	TGTGCCAGCAGCTTCACTAGCTCCCACGAGCAGTACTTC	CASSFTSSHEQYF
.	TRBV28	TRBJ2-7	TGTGCCAGCAGTTCCTGGACAAGCGAGCAGTACTTC	CASSSWTSEQYF
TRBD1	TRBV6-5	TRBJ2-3	TGTGCCAGCAGTTTCCGGGACAGCTACACAGATACGCAGTATTTT	CASSFRDSYTDTQYF
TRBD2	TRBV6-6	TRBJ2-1	TGTGCCAGCATGGGGACTAGCGGTTACAATGAGCAGTTCTTC	CASMGTSGYNEQFF
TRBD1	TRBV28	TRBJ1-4	TGTGCCAGCAGTGACAGGGCAGGGGAAAAACTGTTTTTT	CASSDRAGEKLFF
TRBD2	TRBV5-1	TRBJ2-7	TGCGCCAGCAGCGAGGGACTAGCGGGAGGATCCTACGAGCAGTACTTC	CASSEGLAGGSYEQYF
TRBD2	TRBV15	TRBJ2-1	TGTGCCACCCCCGGGCAGACTAGCGGGGGCAATGAGCAGTTCTTC	CATPGQTSGGNEQFF
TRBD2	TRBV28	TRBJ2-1	TGTGCCAGCACCCCTAGCGGGAGCGGGAATGAGCAGTTCTTC	CASTPSGSGNEQFF
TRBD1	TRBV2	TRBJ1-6	TGTGCCACCATGGGGACAGGGGGATCACCCCTCCACTTT	CATMGTGGSPLHF